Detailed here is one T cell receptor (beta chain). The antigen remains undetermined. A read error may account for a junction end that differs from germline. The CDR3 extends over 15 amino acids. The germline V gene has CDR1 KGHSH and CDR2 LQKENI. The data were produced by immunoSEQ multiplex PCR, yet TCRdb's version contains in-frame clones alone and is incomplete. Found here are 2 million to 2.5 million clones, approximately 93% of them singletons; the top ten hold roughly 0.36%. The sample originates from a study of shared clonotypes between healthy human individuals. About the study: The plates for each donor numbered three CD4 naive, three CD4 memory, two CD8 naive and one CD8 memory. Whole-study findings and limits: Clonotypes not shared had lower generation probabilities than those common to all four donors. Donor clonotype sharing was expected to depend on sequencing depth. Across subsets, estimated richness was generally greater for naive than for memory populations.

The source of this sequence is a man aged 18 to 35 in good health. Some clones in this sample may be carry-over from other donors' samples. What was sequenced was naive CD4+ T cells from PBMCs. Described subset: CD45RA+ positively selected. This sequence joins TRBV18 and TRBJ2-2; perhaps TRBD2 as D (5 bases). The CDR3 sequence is CASSPLGPELGELFF. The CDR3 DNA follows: TGTGCCAGCTCCCCACTAGGCCCCGAGTTGGGGGAGCTGTTTTTT.